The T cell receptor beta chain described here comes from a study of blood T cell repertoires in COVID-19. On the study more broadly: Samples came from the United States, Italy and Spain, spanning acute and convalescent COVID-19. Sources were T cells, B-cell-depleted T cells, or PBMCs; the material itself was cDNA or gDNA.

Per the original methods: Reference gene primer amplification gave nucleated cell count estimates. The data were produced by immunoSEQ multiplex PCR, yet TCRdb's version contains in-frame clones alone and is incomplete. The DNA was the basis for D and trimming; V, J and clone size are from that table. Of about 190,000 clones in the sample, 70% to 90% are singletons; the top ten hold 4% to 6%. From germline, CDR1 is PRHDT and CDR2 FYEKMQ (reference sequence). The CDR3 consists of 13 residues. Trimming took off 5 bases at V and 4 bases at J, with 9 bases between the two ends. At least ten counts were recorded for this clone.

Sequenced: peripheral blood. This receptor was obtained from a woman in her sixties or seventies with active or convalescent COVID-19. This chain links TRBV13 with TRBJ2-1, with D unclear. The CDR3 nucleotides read TGTGCCAGCAGCCCTGCCAGATACAATGAGCAGTTCTTC. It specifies CASSPARYNEQFF.